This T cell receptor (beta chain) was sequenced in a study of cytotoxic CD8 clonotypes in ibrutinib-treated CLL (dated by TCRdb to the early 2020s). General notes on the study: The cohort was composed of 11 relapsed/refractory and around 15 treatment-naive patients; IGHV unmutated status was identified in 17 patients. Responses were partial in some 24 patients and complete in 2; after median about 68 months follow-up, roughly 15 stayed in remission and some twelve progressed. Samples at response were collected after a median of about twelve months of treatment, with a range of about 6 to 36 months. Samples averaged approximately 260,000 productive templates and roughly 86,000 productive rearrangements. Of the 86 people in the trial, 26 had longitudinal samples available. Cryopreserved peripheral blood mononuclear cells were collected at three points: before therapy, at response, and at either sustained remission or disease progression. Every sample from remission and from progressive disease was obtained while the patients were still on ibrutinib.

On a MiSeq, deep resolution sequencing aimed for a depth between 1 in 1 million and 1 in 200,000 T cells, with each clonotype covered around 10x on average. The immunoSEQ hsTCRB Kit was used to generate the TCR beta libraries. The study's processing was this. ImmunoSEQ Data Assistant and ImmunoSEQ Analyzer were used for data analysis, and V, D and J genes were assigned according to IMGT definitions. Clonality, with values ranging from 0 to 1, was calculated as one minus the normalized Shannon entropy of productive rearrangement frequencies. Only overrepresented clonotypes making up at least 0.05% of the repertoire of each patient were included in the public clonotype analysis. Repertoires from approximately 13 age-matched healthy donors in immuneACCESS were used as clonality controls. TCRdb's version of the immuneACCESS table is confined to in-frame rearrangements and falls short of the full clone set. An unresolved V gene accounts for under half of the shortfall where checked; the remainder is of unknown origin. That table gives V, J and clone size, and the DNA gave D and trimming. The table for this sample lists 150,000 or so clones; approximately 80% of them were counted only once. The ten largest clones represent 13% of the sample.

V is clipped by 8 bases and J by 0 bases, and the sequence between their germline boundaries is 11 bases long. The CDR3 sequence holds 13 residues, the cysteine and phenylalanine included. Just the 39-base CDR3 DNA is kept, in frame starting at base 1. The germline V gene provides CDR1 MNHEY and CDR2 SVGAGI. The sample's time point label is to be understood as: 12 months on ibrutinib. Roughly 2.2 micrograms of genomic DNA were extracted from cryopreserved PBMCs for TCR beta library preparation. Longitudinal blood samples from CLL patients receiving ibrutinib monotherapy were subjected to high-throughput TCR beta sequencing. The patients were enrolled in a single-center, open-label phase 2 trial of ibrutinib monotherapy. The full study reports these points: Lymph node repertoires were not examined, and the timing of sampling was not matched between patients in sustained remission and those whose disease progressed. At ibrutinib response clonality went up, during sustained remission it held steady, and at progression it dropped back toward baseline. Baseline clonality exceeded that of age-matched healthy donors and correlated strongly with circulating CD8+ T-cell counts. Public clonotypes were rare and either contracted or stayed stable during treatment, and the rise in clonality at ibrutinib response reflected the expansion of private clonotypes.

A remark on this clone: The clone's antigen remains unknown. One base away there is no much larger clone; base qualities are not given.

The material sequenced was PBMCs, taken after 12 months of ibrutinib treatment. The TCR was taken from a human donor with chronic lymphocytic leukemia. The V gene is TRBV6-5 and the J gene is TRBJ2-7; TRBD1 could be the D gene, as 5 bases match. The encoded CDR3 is CASFGAGSYEQYF. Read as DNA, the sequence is TGTGCCAGCTTTGGGGCAGGCTCCTACGAGCAGTACTTC.